These 23 T cell receptor beta chains were all obtained from the same sample, sequenced in a study of T cell responses to AZD1222 COVID-19 vaccine. The protocol was immunoSEQ multiplex PCR, while the TCRdb copy is restricted to in-frame clones and leaves out a portion. The table has fewer than 130,000 clones, around nine tenths seen once. Specimen: peripheral blood, collected on day 0 of AZD1222 vaccination. The receptor set was obtained from an adult in good health.

This clone was picked up one time. This chain connects TRBV11-1 to TRBJ2-2; no clear D. The germline CDR1 and CDR2 sequences are SGHAT and FQDESV (reference sequence). The V end lost 0 bases, the J end lost 8 bases, and 13 bases lay between the germline ends. CDR3 length equals 15 residues. The CDR3 nucleotides are TGTGCCAGCAGCTTAGCGCTCCGCAAGACAGGGGAGCTGTTTTTT. Amino acid sequence: CASSLALRKTGELFF. The full variable domain, rest sourced from reference TRBV11-1 and TRBJ2-2, is EAEVAQSPRYKITEKSQAVAFWCDPISGHATLYWYRQILGQGPELLVQFQDESVVDDSQLPKDRFSAERLKGVDSTLKIQPAELGDSAMYLCASSLALRKTGELFFGEGSRLTVL.

V usage is TRBV7-3 and J usage is TRBJ2-3; 9 nucleotides agree with TRBD1. The CDR3 is 15 amino acids. Germline V gene data show CDR1 as SGHTA and CDR2 as FQGTGA. With V trimmed by 1 base and J by 4 bases, 3 bases remained unmatched. CDR3 loop: CASSLSRTGADTQYF. CDR3 DNA sequence: TGTGCCAGCAGCTTAAGTCGGACAGGGGCAGATACGCAGTATTTT. The complete variable domain, with remaining parts taken from reference TRBV7-3 and TRBJ2-3, reads GAGVSQTPSNKVTEKGKYVELRCDPISGHTALYWYRQSLGQGPEFLIYFQGTGAADDSGLPNDRFFAVRPEGSVSTLKIQRTERGDSAVYLCASSLSRTGADTQYFGPGTRLTVL.

This clone appeared a single time. The gene calls are TRBV5-4 and TRBJ1-4, with a tentative D call TRBD1 (5 bases). The CDR3 contains 15 residues. The germline V and J ends were trimmed by 0 bases and 3 bases, with 9 bases remaining between them. In germline, CDR1 is SGHNT, CDR2 YYREEE (reference sequence). The DNA for the CDR3 is TGTGCCAGCAGCTTGGCCGGGACGGCTAATGAAAAACTGTTTTTT. This codes for CASSLAGTANEKLFF.

The V call is TRBV4-1, the J call TRBJ1-5; D call uncertain. V was shortened by 0 bases and J by 3 bases, with 12 bases between the two germline ends. Germline CDR1 and CDR2: MGHRA and YSYEKL. The CDR3 sequence is 16 residues long. The CDR3 sequence: CASSQDPGGNNQPQHF. The CDR3 DNA reads TGCGCCAGCAGCCAAGATCCCGGTGGGAACAATCAGCCCCAGCATTTT.

This clone appeared a single time. CDR3 protein: CASNYNPGRLLNTGELFF. The CDR3 DNA reads TGCGCCAGCAACTACAACCCCGGACGGCTGTTGAACACCGGGGAGCTGTTTTTT. The chain links TRBV5-1 to TRBJ2-2; D is uncertain. Per the germline V gene, CDR1 is SGHRS and CDR2 is YFSETQ. The CDR3 totals 18 residues. Trimming took 6 bases from V and 1 from J, leaving 22 bases between them.

CDR3 DNA sequence: TGCAGTGCCAGTACTGGTGCAGGGAGTCAGCCCCAGCATTTT. Residues: CSASTGAGSQPQHF. V and J are TRBV20-1 and TRBJ1-5; D may be TRBD1 (5 bases). The CDR3 has 14 residues. The germline V gene has CDR1 DFQATT and CDR2 SNEGSKA (reference sequence). Trimming stripped 6 bases from V and 6 bases from J, with 18 bases between.

This sequence joins TRBV7-3 and TRBJ1-6; D gene uncertain. This CDR3 has 16 residues. Trimming stripped 2 bases from V and 7 bases from J, with 15 bases between. Per germline, CDR1 SGHTA and CDR2 FQGTGA. As DNA, the CDR3 is TGTGCCAGCAGCTTAGCACCTCCCGGCCCCAATTCACCCCTCCACTTT. This codes for CASSLAPPGPNSPLHF.

The genes are TRBV21-1 and TRBJ1-1. TRBV21-1 is a documented pseudogene. This CDR3 has 14 residues. CDR3 protein: CAPQPPFMDTEAFF. The CDR3 nucleotides read TGTGCCCCCCAGCCCCCCTTTATGGACACTGAAGCTTTCTTT.

The chain uses TRBV6-2 or TRBV6-3 and TRBJ1-5; D ambiguous. Germline V gene sequence: CDR1 MNHEY, CDR2 SVGEGT. Trimming shortened V by 6 bases and J by 3 bases, and 12 bases separated the two germline ends. The CDR3 consists of 14 residues. CDR3 loop: CASSPNGDNQPQHF. The CDR3 DNA reads as TGTGCCAGCAGCCCAAATGGGGACAATCAGCCCCAGCATTTT.

V usage is TRBV14 and J usage is TRBJ1-6; no definite D call. From germline, CDR1 is SGHDN and CDR2 FVKESK. The V end was cut by 2 bases, the J end by 6 bases, with 5 bases between. This CDR3 has 13 residues. CDR3 sequence reads: CASSQRSNSPLHF. The CDR3 DNA is TGTGCCAGCAGCCAACGGTCTAATTCACCCCTCCACTTT.

The rearrangement links TRBV6-1 to TRBJ1-2; the D gene is possibly TRBD1 (6 bases). The CDR3 runs to 14 residues. Trimming left V 0 bases short and J 3 bases short, with 8 bases between. Per the germline V gene, CDR1 is MNHNS and CDR2 is SASEGT. Here the CDR3 DNA reads TGTGCCAGCAGTGAAGCGGCAGGGGACTATGGCTACACCTTC. Its translation: CASSEAAGDYGYTF.

This sequence joins TRBV28 and TRBJ2-3; D is perhaps TRBD2 (5 bases). CDR3 size: 12 residues. Trimming cost V 7 bases and J 9 bases, with 14 bases left between them. The V gene's germline CDR1 is MDHEN and CDR2 SYDVKM. CDR3 protein: CASNPFGKTQYF. The CDR3 nucleotides read TGTGCCAGCAACCCGTTCGGGAAAACGCAGTATTTT.

The CDR3 DNA reads as TGCGCCAGCAGCGCAACAGGGGCCGGGGCCAACGTCCTGACTTTC. As protein: CASSATGAGANVLTF. The V gene is TRBV5-1, the J gene TRBJ2-6; 7 bases map to TRBD1. The germline gives CDR1 SGHRS, CDR2 YFSETQ. Trimming at V came to 4 bases and at J to 4 bases, leaving 5 bases not matched to a gene. The length of the CDR3 is 15 residues.

The chain is built from TRBV4-1 and TRBJ2-7; 12 nucleotides agree with TRBD2. Losses at the gene ends were 0 bases for V and 1 base for J; bases not matched to a gene: 10. CDR3 length equals 19 residues. Per the germline V gene, CDR1 is MGHRA and CDR2 is YSYEKL. CDR3 sequence reads: CASSQELLAGGRSSYEQYF. CDR3 bases: TGCGCCAGCAGCCAAGAATTGCTAGCGGGAGGGCGGTCTTCCTACGAGCAGTACTTC.

J is TRBJ1-1 and V is TRBV6-1; TRBD1 is a possible D gene (5 bases). The CDR3 spans 13 residues. Per germline, CDR1 MNHNS and CDR2 SASEGT. V gave up 3 bases and J gave up 6 bases, with 11 bases separating them. In DNA form, the CDR3 reads TGTGCCAGCAGTGAGCCAGGGCCGGCTGAAGCTTTCTTT. It codes for CASSEPGPAEAFF.

The rearrangement joins TRBV27 to TRBJ1-2, with 7 bases identical to TRBD1. This CDR3 contains 13 residues. The trim removed 6 bases at V and 8 bases at J, leaving 9 bases unmatched. Germline V lookup: CDR1 MNHEY, CDR2 SMNVEV (reference sequence). CDR3 amino acids: CASSWSDRDGYTF. DNA for the CDR3: TGTGCCAGCAGCTGGAGCGACAGGGACGGCTACACCTTC.

This clone was observed a handful of times. The chain links TRBV6-2 or TRBV6-3 to TRBJ2-7; D might be TRBD2 (5 bases). The germline gives CDR1 MNHEY, CDR2 SVGEGT. Between the trimmed V and J ends, which lost 6 bases and 5 bases, there was a span of 17 bases. CDR3 size: 14 residues. The CDR3 region is CASSPGRTLDEQYF. The CDR3 DNA reads TGTGCCAGCAGCCCCGGACGGACTCTAGACGAGCAGTACTTC.

This clone was seen only a few times. The chain combines TRBV4-3 with TRBJ2-3; TRBD1 aligns across 7 bases. The germline gives CDR1 LGHNA, CDR2 YSLEER. V shed 0 bases, J shed 3 bases, and the junction held 6 bases outside the gene matches. The CDR3 has 16 residues. CDR3 in DNA: TGCGCCAGCAGCCAAGAGGACAGGCCTGGGACAGATACGCAGTATTTT. Residues: CASSQEDRPGTDTQYF.

V and J are TRBV20-1 and TRBJ2-1, with D possibly TRBD1 on 6 matching bases. From germline, CDR1 is DFQATT and CDR2 SNEGSKA (reference sequence). There are 14 residues in the CDR3. V was clipped by 3 bases and J by 3 bases, with 12 bases between them. The CDR3 DNA sequence: TGCAGTGCTAGTGGGGGCGACTACTACAATGAGCAGTTCTTC. This encodes CSASGGDYYNEQFF.

The count of this clone is one. The chain employs TRBV4-2 and TRBJ1-2; D gene uncertain. Deletions cut 0 bases from V and 4 bases from J, with 21 bases between. The CDR3 consists of 18 residues. Looked up from germline, CDR1 is LGHNA and CDR2 is YNFKEQ. The CDR3 loop reads CASSQERAQTAPGYGYTF. In DNA, the CDR3 is TGTGCCAGCAGCCAAGAGAGGGCTCAGACGGCCCCGGGCTATGGCTACACCTTC.

Regarding this clone: The junction does not match germline at one end; this may be a read error. The CDR3 sequence is CASSSGLAGGRRTGELFF. DNA for the CDR3: TGTGCTAGCAGCTCCGGACTAGCGGGGGGCCGGAGGACCGGGGAGCTGTTTTTT. The chain is built from TRBV7-7 and TRBJ2-2; 14 nucleotides match TRBD2. This CDR3 has 18 residues. Germline loops: CDR1 SSHAT, CDR2 FNYEAQ (reference sequence).

This rearrangement joins TRBV11-2 to TRBJ2-7; tentative D call: TRBD2 (5 bases). CDR3 length equals 16 residues. V lost 1 base and J lost 3, with 16 bases in between. CDR1 and CDR2 (germline): SGHAT, FQNNGV. The CDR3 nucleotides are TGTGCCAGCAGCTTAGTCGGGGTAGGTCTCCACTACGAGCAGTACTTC. Translation gives CASSLVGVGLHYEQYF.

This clone has only one observation. The rearrangement links TRBV9 to TRBJ1-3; D is unresolved. V was shortened by 0 bases and J by 4 bases, with 14 bases between the two germline ends. Germline V gene sequence: CDR1 SGDLS, CDR2 YYNGEE. CDR3 size: 16 residues. CDR3: CASSVVGKLEGNTIYF. Here the CDR3 DNA reads TGTGCCAGCAGCGTAGTGGGCAAGTTGGAGGGAAACACCATATATTTT.